These T cell receptor beta chains were read from a single sample in a study of T cell responses to AZD1222 COVID-19 vaccine. Here immunoSEQ multiplex PCR was the method, and the copy in TCRdb shows in-frame clones only, minus some. The table lists 73,000 or so clones, 65% to 90% of them singletons. The specimen comprised peripheral blood, sampled on day 0 of AZD1222 vaccination. All receptors come from an adult in good health. CDR3s include the opening cysteine and the closing phenylalanine or tryptophan. The D gene is left open where the match is weak. Expanded clones are given a class, and other clones once, few, many or no size at all.

clone_size: NA; j_call: TRBJ1-2; d_call: NA; v_call: TRBV12-5; cdr3_nt: TGTGCTAGTGGTACCCTAAAGGGGACCCACTATGGCTACACCTTC; cdr3_aa: CASGTLKGTHYGYTF
clone_size: NA; j_call: TRBJ1-1; d_call: NA; v_call: TRBV4-3; cdr3_nt: TGCGCCAGCAGCCAGGCAGCCGGGGGGGGCACTGAAGCTTTCTTT; cdr3_aa: CASSQAAGGGTEAFF
clone_size: few; j_call: TRBJ2-2; d_call: TRBD2; v_call: TRBV5-1; cdr3_nt: TGCGCCAGCAGCGGAACTAGCGGGGGATTTACCGGGGAGCTGTTTTTT; cdr3_aa: CASSGTSGGFTGELFF
clone_size: NA; j_call: TRBJ2-5; d_call: NA; v_call: TRBV11-3; cdr3_nt: TGTGCCAGCAGCTTTGGCACAGGCCAAGAGACCCAGTACTTC; cdr3_aa: CASSFGTGQETQYF
clone_size: NA; j_call: TRBJ1-6; d_call: NA; v_call: TRBV6-6; cdr3_nt: TGTGCCAGCAGTTACTCGCCGAGCTCCTATAATTCACCCCTCCACTTT; cdr3_aa: CASSYSPSSYNSPLHF
clone_size: once; j_call: TRBJ1-1; d_call: TRBD1; v_call: TRBV7-7; cdr3_nt: TGTGCTAGCAGCTTAAGACAGGGCGATGAAGCTTTCTTT; cdr3_aa: CASSLRQGDEAFF
clone_size: NA; j_call: TRBJ2-3; d_call: NA; v_call: TRBV25-1; cdr3_nt: TGTGCCAGCCGTAGACCGGGGGCAGATACGCAGTATTTT; cdr3_aa: CASRRPGADTQYF
clone_size: NA; j_call: TRBJ1-1; d_call: NA; v_call: TRBV6-5; cdr3_nt: TGTGCCAGCAGTTCACACACGGGGCGCGGCACTGAAGCTTTCTTT; cdr3_aa: CASSSHTGRGTEAFF
clone_size: NA; j_call: TRBJ1-6; d_call: TRBD1; v_call: TRBV9; cdr3_nt: TGTGCCAGCAGCCGCCCCGGACAGGGGAATTCACCCCTCCACTTT; cdr3_aa: CASSRPGQGNSPLHF
clone_size: NA; j_call: TRBJ1-3; d_call: NA; v_call: TRBV19; cdr3_nt: TGTGCCAGTAGTGCCCTAGGAGAGACCTCTGGAAACACCATATATTTT; cdr3_aa: CASSALGETSGNTIYF
clone_size: NA; j_call: TRBJ2-1; d_call: TRBD2; v_call: TRBV7-6; cdr3_nt: TGTGCCAGCAGCTTAGGGATGGGACTAGGCCCCTTCAATGAGCAGTTCTTC; cdr3_aa: CASSLGMGLGPFNEQFF
clone_size: NA; j_call: TRBJ2-7; d_call: TRBD2; v_call: TRBV5-1; cdr3_nt: TGCGCCAGCAGCATGACAAGCGGGGTCTACGAGCAGTACTTC; cdr3_aa: CASSMTSGVYEQYF
clone_size: NA; j_call: TRBJ2-3; d_call: TRBD2; v_call: TRBV5-6; cdr3_nt: TGTGCCAGCAGCTTGGAATCTACCTCCGGGGGGACGCAGTATTTT; cdr3_aa: CASSLESTSGGTQYF
clone_size: NA; j_call: TRBJ2-1; d_call: TRBD1; v_call: TRBV18; cdr3_nt: TGTGCCAGCTCACCAGAGCAGGGGGCTTTGTATGAGCAGTTCTTC; cdr3_aa: CASSPEQGALYEQFF
clone_size: once; j_call: TRBJ1-1; d_call: TRBD1; v_call: TRBV5-5; cdr3_nt: TGTGCCAGCAGCTTCAGGGGGCAGAACACTGAAGCTTTCTTT; cdr3_aa: CASSFRGQNTEAFF
clone_size: NA; j_call: TRBJ1-1; d_call: NA; v_call: TRBV2; cdr3_nt: TGTGCCGGCCAGTGGGTAACTCGTAAGAACACTGAAGCTTTCTTT; cdr3_aa: CAGQWVTRKNTEAFF
clone_size: NA; j_call: TRBJ1-2; d_call: NA; v_call: TRBV13; cdr3_nt: TGTGCCAGCAGCTGGAGATTGGGAGGCTACACCTTC; cdr3_aa: CASSWRLGGYTF
clone_size: NA; j_call: TRBJ2-5; d_call: TRBD1; v_call: TRBV7-2; cdr3_nt: TGTGCCAGCAGTTCATCGGGACAGACCTTCCAAGAGACCCAGTACTTC; cdr3_aa: CASSSSGQTFQETQYF
clone_size: NA; j_call: TRBJ2-5; d_call: NA; v_call: TRBV4-1; cdr3_nt: TGCGCCAGCAGCATCGGAGAGGCGGAGACCCAGTACTTC; cdr3_aa: CASSIGEAETQYF
clone_size: few; j_call: TRBJ1-5; d_call: NA; v_call: TRBV7-8; cdr3_nt: TGTGCCAGCAGCTTAGGATGGGGTAAACAGCCCCAGCATTTT; cdr3_aa: CASSLGWGKQPQHF
clone_size: NA; j_call: TRBJ1-2; d_call: TRBD1; v_call: TRBV5-4; cdr3_nt: TGTGCCAGCAGCACCGGGACAGGGAATTTCGCGGTCTATGGCTACACCTTC; cdr3_aa: CASSTGTGNFAVYGYTF
clone_size: few; j_call: TRBJ1-6; d_call: TRBD1; v_call: TRBV27; cdr3_nt: TGTGCCAGCGGAAGACAGGGATCACCCCTCCACTTT; cdr3_aa: CASGRQGSPLHF
clone_size: NA; j_call: TRBJ1-1; d_call: NA; v_call: TRBV4-2; cdr3_nt: TGTGCCAGCAGCCGTTCCGGGGGGGGTGTCACTGAAGCTTTCTTT; cdr3_aa: CASSRSGGGVTEAFF
clone_size: NA; j_call: TRBJ2-3; d_call: NA; v_call: TRBV5-5; cdr3_nt: TGTGCCAGCAGCCACTCGGACCCAGTACGAGATACGCAGTATTTT; cdr3_aa: CASSHSDPVRDTQYF
clone_size: NA; j_call: TRBJ2-7; d_call: NA; v_call: TRBV2; cdr3_nt: TGTGCCAGCAGTGACGGTCCTCCGGCCTACGAGCAGTACTTC; cdr3_aa: CASSDGPPAYEQYF
clone_size: NA; j_call: TRBJ2-1; d_call: TRBD2; v_call: TRBV3-1/TRBV3-2; cdr3_nt: TGTGCCAGCAGTCAAGATATGCTAGCGGGGGTGTACAATGAGCAGTTCTTC; cdr3_aa: CASSQDMLAGVYNEQFF
clone_size: NA; j_call: TRBJ1-2; d_call: NA; v_call: TRBV6-8; cdr3_nt: TGTGCCAGCAGTCTGGGGGGGTATGGCTACACCTTC; cdr3_aa: CASSLGGYGYTF
clone_size: NA; j_call: TRBJ1-2; d_call: TRBD1; v_call: TRBV6-5; cdr3_nt: TGTGCCAGCAGCGTCCAAGAACAGGGGGCAGGTGGCTACACCTTC; cdr3_aa: CASSVQEQGAGGYTF
clone_size: NA; j_call: TRBJ1-5; d_call: NA; v_call: TRBV18; cdr3_nt: TGTGCCAGCTCTCCAGGACACTCCCAGCCCCAGCATTTT; cdr3_aa: CASSPGHSQPQHF
clone_size: few; j_call: TRBJ2-5; d_call: TRBD2; v_call: TRBV3-1/TRBV3-2; cdr3_nt: TGTGCCAGCAGCCAAGAGGGGGTAGCGGGGGCCCAAGAGACCCAGTACTTC; cdr3_aa: CASSQEGVAGAQETQYF
clone_size: NA; j_call: TRBJ2-7; d_call: TRBD2; v_call: TRBV11-3; cdr3_nt: TGTGCCAGCAGCTTAATAGCGGGGGGGGACCCTTACGAGCAGTACTTC; cdr3_aa: CASSLIAGGDPYEQYF
clone_size: NA; j_call: TRBJ1-1; d_call: NA; v_call: TRBV4-1; cdr3_nt: TGCGCCAGCAGCTTTATCCCACAGGTTTACACTGAAGCTTTCTTT; cdr3_aa: CASSFIPQVYTEAFF
clone_size: NA; j_call: TRBJ1-2; d_call: NA; v_call: TRBV6-1; cdr3_nt: TGTGCCAGCAGTGAAGTTCTGCACCATAACTATGGCTACACCTTC; cdr3_aa: CASSEVLHHNYGYTF
clone_size: NA; j_call: TRBJ2-5; d_call: NA; v_call: TRBV11-3; cdr3_nt: TGTGCCAGCAGCTTAGTACACAGCCAAGAAACCCAGTACTTC; cdr3_aa: CASSLVHSQETQYF
clone_size: few; j_call: TRBJ2-2; d_call: NA; v_call: TRBV11-1; cdr3_nt: TGTGCCAGCAGCTTCCGACACCCCGCGGCCGGGGAGCTGTTTTTT; cdr3_aa: CASSFRHPAAGELFF
clone_size: NA; j_call: TRBJ2-1; d_call: NA; v_call: TRBV11-3; cdr3_nt: TGTGCCAGCAGTTTCGAACGGGATGAGCAGTTCTTC; cdr3_aa: CASSFERDEQFF
clone_size: NA; j_call: TRBJ2-3; d_call: NA; v_call: TRBV11-2; cdr3_nt: TGTGCCAGCAGCTTGGGGGGGGCCCGACCAGATACGCAGTATTTT; cdr3_aa: CASSLGGARPDTQYF